A single sample gave rise to the 20 T cell receptor beta chains below, sequenced in a study of blood T cell repertoires in COVID-19 (dated by TCRdb to the early 2020s). Libraries were made using the immunoSEQ multiplex PCR assay. TCRdb mirrors the immuneACCESS table, restricted to in-frame sequences. Some clones are absent from its copies; in checked studies, under half trace to an unresolved V gene, and the reason for the others is unknown. The sample includes about 110,000 clones, with around 81% observed a single time. The ten largest make up around two fifths of the sample. The material sequenced was peripheral blood. The receptors were sampled from an elderly man with acute or convalescent COVID-19.

The chain uses TRBV6-2 or TRBV6-3 and TRBJ1-2; D possibly corresponds to TRBD1 (5 bases). This CDR3 has 13 residues. Trimming removed 3 bases at V and 3 bases at J, with 8 bases between. Germline-derived CDR1 and CDR2 are MNHEY and SVGEGT. The CDR3 sequence: CASSYGHYYGYTF. The CDR3 DNA reads as TGTGCCAGCAGTTATGGACATTACTATGGCTACACCTTC.

This clone was observed a handful of times. The gene calls are TRBV10-3 and TRBJ1-5; 8 bases fit TRBD1. This CDR3 contains 13 residues. V was clipped by 5 bases and J by 4 bases; unmatched bases: 1. The germline V gene encodes CDR1 ENHRY and CDR2 SYGVKD. The CDR3 reads CAISRDRNQPQHF. The DNA of the CDR3 is TGTGCCATCAGTCGGGACAGGAATCAGCCCCAGCATTTT.

The chain links TRBV28 to TRBJ2-6; weak D call: TRBD1 (5 bases). The germline V gene has CDR1 MDHEN and CDR2 SYDVKM. V was clipped by 6 bases and J by 1 base, with 28 bases between them. CDR3 size: 21 residues. The CDR3 nucleotides are TGTGCCAGCAGCTCGCAAGACACCAGGGATTTCTATTGGTCTGGGGCCAACGTCCTGACTTTC. Translated: CASSSQDTRDFYWSGANVLTF.

The rearrangement joins TRBV2 to TRBJ1-1; possible D gene TRBD1, 5 bases. V was cut by 5 bases and J by 4 bases, with 11 bases left in between. From germline, CDR1 is SNHLY and CDR2 FYNNEI. The CDR3 has 13 residues. This chain's CDR3 is CASSTGLGTEAFF. For the CDR3, the DNA is TGTGCCAGCAGTACAGGTTTGGGCACTGAAGCTTTCTTT.

The chain's CDR3 is CASSPDRYEQYF. CDR3 nucleotide sequence: TGTGCCAGCAGCCCAGACAGATACGAGCAGTACTTC. The chain couples TRBV7-2 to TRBJ2-7; the D gene is possibly TRBD1 (5 bases). Trimming pared 5 bases from V and 4 bases from J, leaving 9 bases between. CDR3 length equals 12 residues. CDR1 and CDR2 (germline): SGHTA, FQGNSA.

The chain carries TRBV5-1 and TRBJ2-1; tentatively, D is TRBD1 (5 bases). This CDR3 is 14 amino acids long. With 3 bases removed from V and 3 bases from J, the gap between germline ends came to 10 bases. Germline assignment: CDR1 SGHRS and CDR2 YFSETQ. The CDR3: CASSCRELYNEQFF. For the CDR3, the DNA is TGCGCCAGCAGCTGCAGGGAACTCTACAATGAGCAGTTCTTC.

This rearrangement joins TRBV19 to TRBJ2-7; 9 nucleotides match TRBD1. The CDR3 is 14 amino acids. The germline V gene encodes CDR1 LNHDA and CDR2 SQIVND (reference sequence). V lost 7 bases to trimming and J lost 5 bases; unmatched junction nucleotides: 9. The CDR3 is CASNTWTGDNEQYF. In DNA form, the CDR3 reads TGTGCCAGTAACACTTGGACAGGGGACAACGAGCAGTACTTC. Supplemented by reference TRBV19 and TRBJ2-7, the full variable domain reads DGGITQSPKYLFRKEGQNVTLSCEQNLNHDAMYWYRQDPGQGLRLIYYSQIVNDFQKGDIAEGYSVSREKKESFPLTVTSAQKNPTAFYLCASNTWTGDNEQYFGPGTRLTVT.

The chain has TRBV2 and TRBJ1-2; TRBD1 matches 8 bases. The CDR3 covers 14 residues. Per the germline V gene, CDR1 is SNHLY and CDR2 is FYNNEI. Losses at the gene ends were 1 base for V and 8 bases for J; bases not matched to a gene: 6. CDR3 sequence reads: CASSEVRTGLGYTF. The DNA of the CDR3 is TGTGCCAGCAGTGAAGTCAGGACAGGGCTGGGCTACACCTTC.

This clone was seen a few times. The CDR3 DNA reads as TGTGCCAGCTCACCTCGTCCTCCAGCGGGGAAGGAGACCCAGTACTTC. Its protein product is CASSPRPPAGKETQYF. The chain couples TRBV18 to TRBJ2-5; 7 bases are a match to TRBD2. Trimming cost V 3 bases and J 5 bases; bases outside gene matches: 12. The CDR3 is 16 amino acids. CDR1 is KGHSH and CDR2 is LQKENI in the germline V gene.

The CDR3 is CASSSGGQSNEKLFF. The CDR3 nucleotides read TGTGCCAGCAGCTCAGGGGGACAGTCTAATGAAAAACTGTTTTTT. The rearrangement uses TRBV11-2 and TRBJ1-4, with TRBD1 matching over 7 bases. This CDR3 contains 15 residues. J lost 3 bases, V lost 4 bases, and 5 bases had no gene match. CDR1 and CDR2 from the germline V gene are SGHAT and FQNNGV.

The gene calls are TRBV28 and TRBJ1-4; the D gene is possibly TRBD1 (6 bases). There are 14 residues in the CDR3. The V gene's germline CDR1 is MDHEN and CDR2 SYDVKM. Trimming left V 3 bases short and J 7 bases short, with 12 bases between. CDR3 sequence reads: CASSFQGRGEKLFF. DNA of the CDR3: TGTGCCAGCAGTTTCCAGGGGAGAGGTGAAAAACTGTTTTTT.

The J gene is TRBJ2-1, the V gene TRBV5-1; D perhaps matches TRBD2 (5 bases). CDR3 length equals 13 residues. CDR1 and CDR2 from the germline V gene are SGHRS and YFSETQ. V was cut by 4 bases and J by 5 bases, with 10 bases left in between. As DNA, the CDR3 is TGCGCCAGCAGCGAGCCGGGAAACAATGAGCAGTTCTTC. Residues: CASSEPGNNEQFF. Full variable domain (remainder filled in from reference TRBV5-1 and TRBJ2-1): KAGVTQTPRYLIKTRGQQVTLSCSPISGHRSVSWYQQTPGQGLQFLFEYFSETQRNKGNFPGRFSGRQFSNSRSEMNVSTLELGDSALYLCASSEPGNNEQFFGPGTRLTVL.

V is TRBV30 and J is TRBJ1-1; D uncertain. The CDR3 contains 13 residues. CDR1 is GTSNPN and CDR2 is SVGIG in the germline V gene (reference sequence). The ends were cut back, 0 bases at V and 5 bases at J, with 10 bases in the middle. CDR3 DNA: TGTGCCTGGAGTGTAAGCTACTCGACTGAAGCTTTCTTT. Translation: CAWSVSYSTEAFF. The variable domain in full, completed from reference TRBV30 and TRBJ1-1, reads SQTIHQWPATLVQPVGSPLSLECTVEGTSNPNLYWYRQAAGRGLQLLFYSVGIGQISSEVPQNLSASRPQDRQFILSSKKLLLSDSGFYLCAWSVSYSTEAFFGQGTRLTVV.

The V gene is TRBV7-2, the J gene TRBJ2-3; 8 positions agree with TRBD2. Germline values: CDR1 SGHTA, CDR2 FQGNSA. The ends lost 4 bases at V and 0 bases at J; junction bases unmatched: 6. The CDR3 consists of 16 residues. CDR3 nucleotides: TGTGCCAGCAGCTCCTCGGGAGGGTGGAGCACAGATACGCAGTATTTT. Translated: CASSSSGGWSTDTQYF.

This clone has only a few counts. This rearrangement joins TRBV7-2 to TRBJ2-3; TRBD1 matches at 10 bases. J gave up 3 bases and V 1 base, and 4 bases lay outside the gene matches. The germline V gene encodes CDR1 SGHTA and CDR2 FQGNSA. The CDR3 totals 16 residues. The CDR3 sequence: CASSLDGTGVTDTQYF. As DNA, the CDR3 is TGTGCCAGCAGCTTAGACGGGACAGGGGTAACAGATACGCAGTATTTT.

This chain uses TRBV30 with TRBJ2-3; 14 bases line up with TRBD2. The germline V gene encodes CDR1 GTSNPN and CDR2 SVGIG (reference sequence). This CDR3 has 17 amino acids. The junction had 3 bases not matched to a gene; V was cut back by 1 base and J by 0 bases. CDR3 residues: CAWSGLAGGPSTDTQYF. In nucleotides, the CDR3 is TGTGCCTGGAGTGGACTAGCGGGAGGGCCTAGCACAGATACGCAGTATTTT.

The V and J genes are TRBV7-6 and TRBJ2-7; the match to TRBD2 covers 9 bases. Germline CDR1 is SGHVS and CDR2 is FNYEAQ. This CDR3 has 13 amino acids. Trimming at V came to 5 bases and at J to 9 bases, leaving 8 bases not matched to a gene. Here the CDR3 DNA reads TGTGCCAGCAGCCTACTAGCGGGTGACGCGCAGTACTTC. Amino acids: CASSLLAGDAQYF.

This clone occurred a few times. The chain recombines TRBV29-1 with TRBJ2-1, with D possibly matching TRBD1 (5 bases). V lost 5 bases and J 10 bases, leaving 12 bases between the germline ends. Germline CDR1 and CDR2: SQVTM and ANQGSEA. The CDR3 runs to 11 residues. CDR3 protein: CSVPHRREQFF. Here the CDR3 DNA reads TGCAGCGTTCCCCACAGGAGAGAGCAGTTCTTC.

The chain employs TRBV5-1 and TRBJ2-5; 14 positions match TRBD2. The trim removed 4 bases at V and 4 bases at J, leaving 6 bases unmatched. The length of the CDR3 is 16 residues. Per the germline V gene, CDR1 is SGHRS and CDR2 is YFSETQ. This CDR3 reads CASSRGTSGSVETQYF. DNA of the CDR3: TGCGCCAGCAGCCGCGGGACTAGCGGGAGTGTAGAGACCCAGTACTTC.

This clone came up once. The rearrangement joins TRBV30 to TRBJ1-2, with 8 bases matching TRBD1. The CDR3 has 14 amino acids. The germline V gene has CDR1 GTSNPN and CDR2 SVGIG (reference sequence). V shed 0 bases and J 4 bases; nucleotides not matched to a gene: 4. The CDR3: CAWSVPGGSYGYTF. CDR3 DNA: TGTGCCTGGAGTGTACCAGGGGGCTCCTATGGCTACACCTTC.